The present TCR beta chain was sequenced within a study of PD-1 blockade in classical Hodgkin lymphoma. Assay used: immunoSEQ multiplex PCR; TCRdb lists only in-frame clones, some missing. Of 25,000 to 30,000 clones listed, roughly 80% are singletons. Time point noted: cycle 4 day 1 (C4D1), after about 6 weeks of nivolumab. Each and every patient relapsed after autologous stem cell transplantation, and patients got differing brentuximab vedotin exposure. Out of thawed PBMCs, magnetic negative selection purified CD4+ T cells. The sequencing used CD4+ T cells from blood, collected before the fourth cycle of nivolumab. This TCR was sampled from a human donor with classical Hodgkin lymphoma.

The CDR3 nucleotides are TGTGCCAGCAGCTCCCCGGGTCAGGGCAATCAGCCCCAGCATTTT. Translated: CASSSPGQGNQPQHF. The rearrangement joins TRBV7-2 to TRBJ1-5, with no clear D. The germline CDR1 and CDR2 sequences are SGHTA and FQGNSA. CDR3 length: 15 amino acids. Deletions cut 4 bases from V and 2 bases from J, with 12 bases between.